The 4 T cell receptor beta chains in this list originate from one sample, sequenced in a study of metastatic and nonmetastatic thyroid tumors. Using MiXCR, TCRdb reanalyzed the PCR reads. Altogether about 20,000 clones are present, approximately 16% being singletons, with the ten largest covering roughly a tenth. Thyroid surgery was performed in patients who had received no treatment beforehand. The sequenced material came from tumor tissue. The source is a female donor with papillary thyroid cancer or a benign thyroid nodule (not recorded which). Some clones in this sample may be carry-over from other donors' samples.

The sample holds one count of this clone. The chain has TRBV11-2 and TRBJ1-2; no clear D. This CDR3 contains 13 residues. With 2 bases removed from V and 0 bases from J, the gap between germline ends came to 4 bases. Germline loops: CDR1 SGHAT, CDR2 FQNNGV. The CDR3: CASSLYSNYGYTF. The CDR3 nucleotides are TGTGCCAGCAGCTTATACTCTAACTATGGCTACACCTTC.

The rearrangement links TRBV19 to TRBJ2-5, with D perhaps being TRBD1 or TRBD2 (6 bases each). The V gene lost 1 base and the J gene lost 5 bases, with 17 bases spanning the gap. The CDR3 runs to 16 residues. The germline V gene encodes CDR1 LNHDA and CDR2 SQIVND (reference sequence). In nucleotides, the CDR3 is TGTGCCAGTAGTATAGTAGGGCTAGAGGGGGGCGAGACCCAGTACTTC. It translates to CASSIVGLEGGETQYF.

By share of the sample, this clone is medium-sized (0.01 to 0.1%). The chain's CDR3 is CASTLIGVYEQYF. In DNA form, the CDR3 reads TGTGCCAGCACCCTAATCGGAGTTTACGAGCAGTACTTC. The rearrangement links TRBV7-2 to TRBJ2-7; D uncertain. With 7 bases removed from V and 4 bases from J, the gap between germline ends came to 14 bases. This CDR3 is built from 13 residues. Germline CDR1 SGHTA, CDR2 FQGNSA.

The table lists this clone with many counts. This sequence joins TRBV20-1 and TRBJ2-7, with no clear D. Germline loops: CDR1 DFQATT, CDR2 SNEGSKA (reference sequence). This CDR3 is built from 13 residues. Trimming shortened V by 1 base and J by 2 bases, and 9 bases separated the two germline ends. CDR3 amino acids: CSARGEETYEQYF. The CDR3 DNA sequence: TGCAGTGCTAGAGGGGAAGAAACCTACGAGCAGTACTTC.